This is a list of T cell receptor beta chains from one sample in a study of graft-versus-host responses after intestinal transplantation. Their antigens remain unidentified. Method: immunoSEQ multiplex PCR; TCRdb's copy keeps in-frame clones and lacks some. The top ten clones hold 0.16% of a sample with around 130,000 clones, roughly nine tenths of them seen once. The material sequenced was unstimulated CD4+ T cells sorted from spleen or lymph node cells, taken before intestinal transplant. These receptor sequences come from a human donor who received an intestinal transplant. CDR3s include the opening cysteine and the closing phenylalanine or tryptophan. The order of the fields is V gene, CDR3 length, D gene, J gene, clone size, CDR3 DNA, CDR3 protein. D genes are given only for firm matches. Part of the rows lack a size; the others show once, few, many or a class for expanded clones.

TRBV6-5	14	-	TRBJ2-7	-	TGTGCCAGCAGTGAAGAGCCGGGGGTCTACGAGCAGTACTTC	CASSEEPGVYEQYF
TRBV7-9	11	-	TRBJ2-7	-	TGTGCCAGCAGCTTAGGGGGGAAGCAGTACTTC	CASSLGGKQYF
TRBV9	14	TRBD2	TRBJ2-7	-	TGTGCCAGCAGCTCCGGGACTAGCTCCTACGAGCAGTACTTC	CASSSGTSSYEQYF
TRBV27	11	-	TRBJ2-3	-	TGTGCCACCCCAACCACAGATACGCAGTATTTT	CATPTTDTQYF
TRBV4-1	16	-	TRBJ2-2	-	TGCGCCAGCAGCCAAGATCCGACAACAAACACCGGGGAGCTGTTTTTT	CASSQDPTTNTGELFF
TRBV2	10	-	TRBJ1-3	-	TGTGCCAGCTCTGGAAACACCATATATTTT	CASSGNTIYF
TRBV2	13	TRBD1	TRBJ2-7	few	TGTGCCAGCTTGAGGGACAGGGAATACGAGCAGTACTTC	CASLRDREYEQYF
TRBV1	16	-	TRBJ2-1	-	TGCACCAGCAGCCAAAGATCACATACGGGTTACAATGAGCAGTTCTTC	CTSSQRSHTGYNEQFF
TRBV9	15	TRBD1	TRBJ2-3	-	TGTGCCAGCAGCGCCGGGACAGCTACGGGAGATACGCAGTATTTT	CASSAGTATGDTQYF
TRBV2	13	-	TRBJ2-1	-	TGTGCCAGCAGGGAAGAGACCCACAATGAGCAGTTCTTC	CASREETHNEQFF
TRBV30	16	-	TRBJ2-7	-	TGTGCCTGGAGTGAAGAGAGAGGCGACGACTCCTACGAGCAGTACTTC	CAWSEERGDDSYEQYF
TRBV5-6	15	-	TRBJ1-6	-	TGTGCCAGCAGCCCCGGGACCGTGTATAATTCACCCCTCCACTTT	CASSPGTVYNSPLHF
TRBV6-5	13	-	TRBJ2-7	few	TGTGCCAGCAGTCCCCCTACAGGCTACGAGCAGTACTTC	CASSPPTGYEQYF
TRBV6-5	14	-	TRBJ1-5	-	TGTGCCAGCAGTGAAGGACTCCTCAATCAGCCCCAGCATTTT	CASSEGLLNQPQHF
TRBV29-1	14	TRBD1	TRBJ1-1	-	TGCAGCGTTTTTTCAGGGGGTGGGAACACTGAAGCTTTCTTT	CSVFSGGGNTEAFF
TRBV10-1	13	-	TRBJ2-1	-	TGCGCCAGCAGTGAGTCGGGGTACAATGAGCAGTTCTTC	CASSESGYNEQFF
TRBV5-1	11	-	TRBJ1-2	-	TGCGCCAGCAGCTCGGACTATGGCTACACCTTC	CASSSDYGYTF
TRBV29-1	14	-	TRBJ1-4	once	TGCAGCGTTGAGGACGGGGCGAGGAGTGAAAAACTGTTTTTT	CSVEDGARSEKLFF
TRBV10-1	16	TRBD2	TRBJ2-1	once	TGCGCCAGCAGTGCCGAATGGCGGGGGAAGTTCGGTGAGCAGTTCTTC	CASSAEWRGKFGEQFF
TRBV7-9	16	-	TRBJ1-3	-	TGTGCCAGCAGCTTAATCCGACCTCCCGTCGGGAACACCATATATTTT	CASSLIRPPVGNTIYF
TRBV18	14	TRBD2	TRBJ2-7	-	TGTGCCAGCTCCCCCGGCCGGGGGGGCTACGAGCAGTACTTC	CASSPGRGGYEQYF
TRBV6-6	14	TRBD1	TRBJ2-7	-	TGTGCCAGCAGTTTTGGGACAGGGAAGTACGAGCAGTACTTC	CASSFGTGKYEQYF
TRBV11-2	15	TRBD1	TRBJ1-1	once	TGTGCCAGCAGTTATATCGACGGGACAGGGACTGAAGCTTTCTTT	CASSYIDGTGTEAFF
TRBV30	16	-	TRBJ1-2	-	TGTGCCTTGGACCAGGCATTGGGGGGGAAAGGCTATGGCTACACCTTC	CALDQALGGKGYGYTF
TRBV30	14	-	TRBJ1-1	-	TGTGCCTCCCTCCAGGGGACGGTGAACACTGAAGCTTTCTTT	CASLQGTVNTEAFF
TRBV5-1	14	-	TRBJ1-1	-	TGCGCCAGCAGCCCCCTAGGCGGGAACACTGAAGCTTTCTTT	CASSPLGGNTEAFF
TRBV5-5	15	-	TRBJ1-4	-	TGTGCCAGCAGAAATTCCGGGACCTCGAATGAAAAACTGTTTTTT	CASRNSGTSNEKLFF
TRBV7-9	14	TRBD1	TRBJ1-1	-	TGTGCCAGCAGCTCGACAGGGGGCCACACTGAAGCTTTCTTT	CASSSTGGHTEAFF
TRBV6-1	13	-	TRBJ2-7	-	TGTGCCAGCATCTTGCAGGCGGGAAACGAGCAGTACTTC	CASILQAGNEQYF